These 10 T cell receptor beta chains share one sample of origin, sequenced in a study of blood T cell repertoires in COVID-19. Some clones are missing from TCRdb's copy, which holds only in-frame ones; the method was immunoSEQ multiplex PCR. The repertoire holds 450,000 or so clones, 70% to 90% seen once, with 0.7% to 1% in the top ten. Specimen: peripheral blood. The receptors derive from a man in his late teens or twenties with COVID-19, enrolled during active disease.

The chain carries TRBV15 and TRBJ1-5, with D perhaps matching TRBD1 (6 bases). The CDR3 is made up of 16 amino acids. Germline values: CDR1 LNHNV, CDR2 YYDKDF (reference sequence). Deletions cut 2 bases from V and 8 bases from J, with 19 bases between. The CDR3 nucleotides read TGTGCCACCAGCAGATTCAGCAACAGGGTACTAGAGCCCCAGCATTTT. Amino acid sequence: CATSRFSNRVLEPQHF.

J is TRBJ2-7 and V is TRBV6-5; D perhaps matches TRBD2 (6 bases). Trimming pared 4 bases from V and 0 bases from J, leaving 10 bases between. The V gene's germline CDR1 is MNHEY and CDR2 SVGAGI. CDR3 size: 14 residues. Here the CDR3 reads CASSSRGSSYEQYF. DNA of the CDR3: TGTGCCAGCAGTTCCCGGGGGAGCTCCTACGAGCAGTACTTC.

The chain has TRBV11-2 and TRBJ2-3; a possible D gene is TRBD2 (5 bases). The CDR3 is 16 amino acids. Germline V gene sequence: CDR1 SGHAT, CDR2 FQNNGV. Trimming shortened V by 5 bases and J by 3 bases, and 18 bases separated the two germline ends. CDR3 loop: CASSPIKFGETDTQYF. CDR3 DNA: TGTGCCAGCAGCCCCATTAAATTCGGGGAAACAGATACGCAGTATTTT.

V gene TRBV5-4 combines with J gene TRBJ2-3; D perhaps matches TRBD2 (6 bases). Germline V gives CDR1 SGHNT, CDR2 YYREEE (reference sequence). V was shortened by 4 bases and J by 4 bases, with 13 bases between the two germline ends. This CDR3 is 14 amino acids long. The CDR3 sequence is CASSPPGLADTQYF. The CDR3 region has the DNA TGTGCCAGCAGCCCACCGGGACTTGCAGATACGCAGTATTTT.

The chain employs TRBV6-5 and TRBJ2-7; tentatively, D is TRBD2 (5 bases). The CDR3 covers 15 residues. Germline V lookup: CDR1 MNHEY, CDR2 SVGAGI. V gave up 7 bases and J gave up 6 bases, with 22 bases separating them. This CDR3 is CASNAGQNLIGEQYF. The CDR3 DNA reads TGTGCCAGCAACGCGGGCCAGAATTTAATTGGCGAGCAGTACTTC.

This clone was found once. The chain recombines TRBV6-2 or TRBV6-3 with TRBJ1-2; the match to TRBD1 covers 8 bases. Germline CDR1 is MNHEY and CDR2 is SVGEGT. CDR3 length equals 12 residues. J lost 8 bases, V lost 6 bases, and 5 bases had no gene match. The CDR3 loop is CASSPRGLGYTF. CDR3 sequence (DNA): TGTGCCAGCAGCCCCAGGGGGCTCGGCTACACCTTC.

V is TRBV6-5 and J is TRBJ1-1; D uncertain. The CDR3 consists of 13 residues. The ends were cut back, 4 bases at V and 4 bases at J, with 10 bases in the middle. CDR1 is MNHEY, CDR2 SVGAGI, per germline. This CDR3 reads CASSSGGSTEAFF. DNA for the CDR3: TGTGCCAGCAGTTCAGGTGGTAGCACTGAAGCTTTCTTT.

This clone was observed a single time. J is TRBJ2-7 and V is TRBV20-1, with 8 positions matching TRBD2. The CDR3 consists of 11 residues. Germline V gene lookup returns CDR1 DFQATT and CDR2 SNEGSKA (reference sequence). The CDR3 sequence: CSFGRAYEQYF. Written as DNA, the CDR3 is TGCAGCTTCGGGAGGGCCTACGAGCAGTACTTC.

This chain uses TRBV19 with TRBJ2-5; D unclear. The CDR3 is 13 amino acids. V dropped 4 bases and J dropped 5 bases, with 11 bases sitting between them. Germline CDR1 is LNHDA and CDR2 is SQIVND (reference sequence). DNA of the CDR3: TGTGCCAGTAGTAACCTAGTTGGCGAGACCCAGTACTTC. This encodes CASSNLVGETQYF.

The J gene is TRBJ2-7, the V gene TRBV10-2, with D unclear. The CDR3 length is 16 residues. Per the germline V gene, CDR1 is WSHSY and CDR2 is SAAADI. Trimming took 0 bases from V and 4 from J, leaving 16 bases between them. The DNA for the CDR3 is TGCGCCAGCAGTGAGTCTAATGGTTTGGCTGTTTACGAGCAGTACTTC. Its protein product is CASSESNGLAVYEQYF.